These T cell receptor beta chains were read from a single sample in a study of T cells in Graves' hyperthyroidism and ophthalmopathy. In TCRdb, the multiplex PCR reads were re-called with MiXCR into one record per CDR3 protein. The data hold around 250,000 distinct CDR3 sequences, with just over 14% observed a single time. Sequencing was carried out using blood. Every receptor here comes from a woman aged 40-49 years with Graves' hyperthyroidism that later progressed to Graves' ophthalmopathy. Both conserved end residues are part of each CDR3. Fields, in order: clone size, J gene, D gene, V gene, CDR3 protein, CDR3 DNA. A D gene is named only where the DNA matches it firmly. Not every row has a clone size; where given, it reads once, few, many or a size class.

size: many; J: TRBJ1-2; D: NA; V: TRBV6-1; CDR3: CASSENPGRTDLYGYTF; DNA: TGTGCCAGCAGTGAAAATCCGGGGAGGACAGACCTTTATGGCTACACCTTC
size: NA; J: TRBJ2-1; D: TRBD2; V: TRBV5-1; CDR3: CASSSSTAGLAGYNEQFF; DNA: TGCGCCAGCAGCTCATCAACCGCCGGACTAGCGGGCTACAATGAGCAGTTCTTC
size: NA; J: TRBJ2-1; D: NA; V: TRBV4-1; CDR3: CASSQVLTIKNNEQFF; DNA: TGCGCCAGCAGCCAAGTTCTAACGATCAAGAACAATGAGCAGTTCTTC
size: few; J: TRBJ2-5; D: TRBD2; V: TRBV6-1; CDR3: CASSHPATSGKETQYF; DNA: TGTGCCAGCAGCCACCCTGCGACTAGCGGTAAAGAGACCCAGTACTTC
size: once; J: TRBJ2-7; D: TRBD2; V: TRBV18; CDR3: CASSPGGGSFSYEQYF; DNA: TGTGCCAGCTCCCCTGGCGGCGGGAGCTTCTCCTACGAGCAGTACTTC
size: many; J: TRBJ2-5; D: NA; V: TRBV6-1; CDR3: CASRPVKRETQYF; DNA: TGTGCCAGCAGACCCGTCAAGCGAGAGACCCAGTACTTC
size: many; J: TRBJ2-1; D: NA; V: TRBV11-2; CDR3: CASSLGTNRQDRTQFF; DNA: TGTGCCAGCAGCTTAGGGACTAACCGACAGGATCGAACTCAGTTCTTC
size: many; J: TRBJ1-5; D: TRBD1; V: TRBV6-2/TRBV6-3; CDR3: CASSRTGYPQPQHF; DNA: TGTGCCAGCAGTCGGACAGGGTACCCTCAGCCCCAGCATTTT
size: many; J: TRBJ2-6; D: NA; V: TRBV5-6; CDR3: CASSRLPSGANVLTF; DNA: TGTGCCAGCAGCCGACTCCCCTCTGGGGCCAACGTCCTGACTTTC
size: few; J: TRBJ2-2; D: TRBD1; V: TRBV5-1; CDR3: CASRTGPDTGELFF; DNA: TGCGCCAGTCGGACAGGCCCGGATACCGGGGAGCTGTTTTTT
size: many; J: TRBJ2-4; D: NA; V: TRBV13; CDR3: CASTTRGENIQYF; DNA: TGTGCCAGCACCACTCGAGGGGAGAACATTCAGTACTTC
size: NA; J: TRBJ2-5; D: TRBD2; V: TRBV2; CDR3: CASNSAGDWETQYF; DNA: TGTGCCAGCAACTCAGCGGGAGACTGGGAGACCCAGTACTTC
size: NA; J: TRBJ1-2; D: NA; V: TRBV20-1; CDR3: CSALPANYGYTF; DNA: TGCAGTGCTTTACCGGCTAACTATGGCTACACCTTC
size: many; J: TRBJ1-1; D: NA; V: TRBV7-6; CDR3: CASSLSRGDTEAFF; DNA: TGTGCCAGCAGTTTATCCCGGGGGGACACTGAAGCTTTCTTT
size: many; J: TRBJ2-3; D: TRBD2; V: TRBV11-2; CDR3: CASSRLAGGNTQYF; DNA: TGTGCCAGCAGCCGACTAGCGGGAGGGAATACGCAGTATTTT